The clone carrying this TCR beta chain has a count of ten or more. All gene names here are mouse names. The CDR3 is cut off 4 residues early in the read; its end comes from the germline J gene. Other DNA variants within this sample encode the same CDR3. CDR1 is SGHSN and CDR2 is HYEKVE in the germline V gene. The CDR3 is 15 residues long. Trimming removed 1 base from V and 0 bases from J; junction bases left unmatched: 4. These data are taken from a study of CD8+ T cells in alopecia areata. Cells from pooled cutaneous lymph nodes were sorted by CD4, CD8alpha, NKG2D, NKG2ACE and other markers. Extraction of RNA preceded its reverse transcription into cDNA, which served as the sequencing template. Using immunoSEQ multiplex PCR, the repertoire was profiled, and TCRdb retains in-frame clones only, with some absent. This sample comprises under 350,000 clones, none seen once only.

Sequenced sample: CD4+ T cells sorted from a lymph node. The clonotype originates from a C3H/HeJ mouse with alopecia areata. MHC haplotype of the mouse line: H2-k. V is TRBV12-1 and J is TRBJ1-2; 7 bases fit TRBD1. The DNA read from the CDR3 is TGTGCCAGCTCTCTACTGGGACAGACAAACTCC. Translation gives CASSLLGQTNS. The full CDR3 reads CASSLLGQTNSDYTF.